A single count supports the clone carrying this TCR beta chain. The CDR3 runs 15 residues. Germline V CDR1 and CDR2: SGHRS, YFSETQ. V shed 1 base and J 1 base; nucleotides not matched to a gene: 2. This entry is derived from a study of cytomegalovirus exposure and HLA in healthy donors. Researchers ran the PCR with 60 Vbeta and 13 Jbeta primers. TCRdb's table, derived via immunoSEQ multiplex PCR, lists solely in-frame clones and lacks some. This table has some 160,000 clones, roughly 65% appearing once. The sequencing input was PBMCs. V and J are TRBV5-1 and TRBJ2-7, with 10 bases that match TRBD2. The TCR sequence derives from a man aged 60-69 years in good health and CMV-seronegative. The CDR3 bases are TGCGCCAGCAGCTTGTCACTAGCGGGATCCTACGAGCAGTACTTC. Protein: CASSLSLAGSYEQYF.